Presented here are 23 T cell receptor beta chains from one specimen sequenced in a study of cytomegalovirus exposure and HLA in healthy donors. PCR amplification relied on 60 Vbeta primers (plus 13 Jbeta primers). Measured with immunoSEQ multiplex PCR; TCRdb has only the in-frame clones, and not every one. The repertoire holds some 160,000 clones, with roughly 88% as singletons. The sample comprised PBMCs. Receptor source: a man aged 50 or older in good health and CMV-seropositive.

The CDR3 sequence is CAWAGQGNQPQHF. The CDR3 DNA is TGTGCCTGGGCAGGGCAAGGCAATCAGCCCCAGCATTTT. The chain joins TRBV30 to TRBJ1-5, with D perhaps matching TRBD1 (5 bases). The CDR3 consists of 13 residues. The V end was cut by 5 bases, the J end by 2 bases, with 10 bases between. Germline V gives CDR1 GTSNPN, CDR2 SVGIG (reference sequence).

This chain uses TRBV7-9 with TRBJ1-4, with D possibly matching TRBD1 (6 bases). V was shortened by 6 bases and J by 2 bases, with 13 bases between the two germline ends. The CDR3 covers 15 residues. Germline V gives CDR1 SEHNR, CDR2 FQNEAQ (reference sequence). In DNA, the CDR3 is TGTGCCAGCAGTCCCTCAGGGGTCACTAATGAAAAACTGTTTTTT. Its protein is CASSPSGVTNEKLFF. Full variable domain (rest looked up from reference TRBV7-9 and TRBJ1-4): DTGVSQNPRHKITKRGQNVTFRCDPISEHNRLYWYRQTLGQGPEFLTYFQNEAQLEKSRLLSDRFSAERPKGSFSTLEIQRTEQGDSAMYLCASSPSGVTNEKLFFGSGTQLSVL.

V usage is TRBV12-5 and J usage is TRBJ1-5; the match to TRBD1 covers 12 bases. This CDR3 is 17 amino acids long. Looked up from germline, CDR1 is LGHNT and CDR2 is FRNRAP. Trimming at V came to 0 bases and at J to 5 bases, leaving 5 bases not matched to a gene. CDR3 amino acids: CASGLVEGQGAYQPQHF. CDR3 DNA sequence: TGTGCTAGTGGTTTGGTAGAGGGACAGGGGGCTTATCAGCCCCAGCATTTT.

CDR3 nucleotides: TGTGCCAGCAGGGGACAGGGGAAAAGGGGGGCTGAAGCTTTCTTT. Amino acids: CASRGQGKRGAEAFF. This chain connects TRBV6-1 to TRBJ1-1, with 10 positions matching TRBD1. V lost 6 bases to trimming and J lost 6 bases; unmatched junction nucleotides: 10. The CDR3 loop spans 15 amino acids. Germline-derived CDR1 and CDR2 are MNHNS and SASEGT.

The V call is TRBV10-1, the J call TRBJ1-1; TRBD1 aligns across 8 bases. Trimming took 7 bases from V and 4 from J; bases not matched to a gene: 8. This CDR3 has 14 residues. Germline lookup yields CDR1 WNHNN and CDR2 SYGVQD (reference sequence). CDR3 protein: CASNGQGKATEAFF. Written as DNA, the CDR3 is TGCGCCAGCAACGGACAGGGAAAGGCCACTGAAGCTTTCTTT.

CDR3: CASTPGQGSGEQFF. The CDR3 DNA reads TGTGCCAGCACCCCGGGACAGGGATCGGGGGAGCAGTTCTTC. The chain is built from TRBV11-1 and TRBJ2-1; TRBD1 aligns across 9 bases. The CDR3 totals 14 residues. V gave up 7 bases and J gave up 10 bases; unmatched junction bases: 11. Germline CDR1 reads SGHAT; CDR2 reads FQDESV (reference sequence).

The V and J genes are TRBV29-1 and TRBJ1-1; D remains ambiguous. The V gene's germline CDR1 is SQVTM and CDR2 ANQGSEA. The CDR3 extends over 11 amino acids. V lost 7 bases to trimming and J lost 1 base, with 7 bases between them. CDR3: CSGGRNTEAFF. For the CDR3, the DNA is TGCAGCGGCGGCCGGAACACTGAAGCTTTCTTT.

This clone was observed a single time. The rearrangement joins TRBV2 to TRBJ2-3; TRBD2 agrees at 12 bases. Germline-derived CDR1 and CDR2 are SNHLY and FYNNEI. CDR3 length: 16 residues. V lost 3 bases, J lost 3 bases, and 4 bases stayed unmatched. Written as DNA, the CDR3 is TGTGCCAGCAGTGACATACTAGCGGGGGGTACAGATACGCAGTATTTT. This encodes CASSDILAGGTDTQYF.

About this clone itself: Distinct nucleotide sequences in the sample also encode this CDR3. The V and J genes are TRBV6-1 and TRBJ2-7, with D maybe TRBD2 (5 bases). The CDR3 is 14 residues long. Trimming took off 8 bases at V and 0 bases at J, with 14 bases between the two ends. Germline lookup yields CDR1 MNHNS and CDR2 SASEGT. CDR3 region: CASRRSSGSYEQYV. The DNA for the CDR3 is TGTGCCAGCCGACGGTCCAGCGGCTCCTACGAGCAGTACGTC.

The CDR3: CASGGGARTDTQYF. CDR3 sequence (DNA): TGTGCCAGTGGAGGGGGGGCGAGGACAGATACGCAGTATTTT. The V call is TRBV27, the J call TRBJ2-3; tentative D call: TRBD2 (7 bases). CDR3 length: 14 amino acids. Germline V lookup: CDR1 MNHEY, CDR2 SMNVEV (reference sequence). V was trimmed by 9 bases and J by 3 bases, leaving 16 bases between them.

This clone was counted a single time. V usage is TRBV18 and J usage is TRBJ2-7; 13 bases are shared with TRBD2. CDR3 size: 15 residues. Unmatched junction bases numbered 4, after V lost 3 bases and J lost 5 bases. CDR1 and CDR2 (germline): KGHSH, LQKENI. CDR3 protein: CASSPGLAGADEQYF. In nucleotides, the CDR3 is TGTGCCAGCTCACCTGGACTAGCGGGGGCGGACGAGCAGTACTTC.

Details on this clone: A read error may account for a junction end that differs from germline. This chain uses TRBV7-9 with TRBJ1-1, with 7 bases matching TRBD1. CDR3 size: 12 residues. Germline CDR1 reads SEHNR; CDR2 reads FQNEAQ (reference sequence). CDR3 protein: CSSSFYRGEAFF. CDR3 coding DNA: TGTTCCAGCAGCTTTTACAGGGGTGAAGCTTTCTTT.

In DNA form, the CDR3 reads TGTGCCAGCAGTGATACGGGACTAGCGGGATACAATGAGCAGTTCTTC. Translation: CASSDTGLAGYNEQFF. The rearrangement links TRBV6-1 to TRBJ2-1; 13 nucleotides agree with TRBD2. Per the germline V gene, CDR1 is MNHNS and CDR2 is SASEGT. The CDR3 sequence is 16 residues long. Trimming removed 3 bases from V and 4 bases from J; junction bases left unmatched: 3.

The gene calls are TRBV19 and TRBJ1-1, with 9 nucleotides matching TRBD1. CDR3 size: 14 residues. Trimming cost V 6 bases and J 6 bases; bases outside gene matches: 8. Germline CDR1 reads LNHDA; CDR2 reads SQIVND (reference sequence). CDR3 coding DNA: TGTGCCAGTAGGAACGTCGACAGGGGGGCTGAAGCTTTCTTT. It codes for CASRNVDRGAEAFF. The whole variable domain, filled in from reference TRBV19 and TRBJ1-1, reads DGGITQSPKYLFRKEGQNVTLSCEQNLNHDAMYWYRQDPGQGLRLIYYSQIVNDFQKGDIAEGYSVSREKKESFPLTVTSAQKNPTAFYLCASRNVDRGAEAFFGQGTRLTVV.

The chain joins TRBV7-3 to TRBJ1-1, with D maybe TRBD1 (6 bases). The V end was cut by 1 base, the J end by 3 bases, with 12 bases between. This CDR3 contains 15 residues. The germline V gene has CDR1 SGHTA and CDR2 FQGTGA. The chain's CDR3 is CASSLNAGADTEAFF. In nucleotides, the CDR3 is TGTGCCAGCAGCTTAAACGCGGGGGCGGACACTGAAGCTTTCTTT.

In regard to this clone: Other DNA sequences of this sample code for an identical CDR3. The chain employs TRBV5-1 and TRBJ1-6; 9 bases line up with TRBD1. The CDR3 totals 17 residues. J gave up 9 bases and V 4 bases, and 14 bases lay outside the gene matches. Germline loops: CDR1 SGHRS, CDR2 YFSETQ. CDR3 sequence (DNA): TGCGCCAGCAGCCCAGCGACAGGGGGAGCCCGGGGTTCACCCCTCCACTTT. Translated: CASSPATGGARGSPLHF. The variable domain in full, completed from reference TRBV5-1 and TRBJ1-6, reads KAGVTQTPRYLIKTRGQQVTLSCSPISGHRSVSWYQQTPGQGLQFLFEYFSETQRNKGNFPGRFSGRQFSNSRSEMNVSTLELGDSALYLCASSPATGGARGSPLHFGNGTRLTVT.

The gene calls are TRBV27 and TRBJ1-2; 8 nucleotides line up with TRBD1. V dropped 5 bases and J dropped 4; count of bases not matched to a gene: 6. The CDR3 spans 14 residues. Germline V gene sequence: CDR1 MNHEY, CDR2 SMNVEV (reference sequence). The CDR3 sequence: CASSPRTGTYGYTF. DNA for the CDR3: TGTGCCAGCAGTCCCAGGACAGGGACCTATGGCTACACCTTC.

This rearrangement joins TRBV4-1 to TRBJ2-5, with TRBD2 matching 12 bases. The V gene end was trimmed by 0 bases and the J gene end by 7 bases; junction bases not matched to a gene: 12. Looked up from germline, CDR1 is MGHRA and CDR2 is YSYEKL. This CDR3 has 18 amino acids. As DNA, the CDR3 is TGCGCCAGCAGCCAAGATAATCCCACTAGCGGGGGGCGAGGGACCCAGTACTTC. It codes for CASSQDNPTSGGRGTQYF.

The chain joins TRBV5-1 to TRBJ2-1, with D maybe TRBD2 (7 bases). The length of the CDR3 is 17 residues. Trimming removed 1 base at V and 1 base at J, with 15 bases between. The germline gives CDR1 SGHRS, CDR2 YFSETQ. The CDR3 loop is CASSLRGGAESYNEQFF. DNA of the CDR3: TGCGCCAGCAGCTTGAGGGGGGGAGCGGAATCCTACAATGAGCAGTTCTTC.

This chain joins TRBV10-1 and TRBJ1-2; D perhaps matches TRBD1 (6 bases). From germline, CDR1 is WNHNN and CDR2 SYGVQD (reference sequence). V was trimmed by 2 bases and J by 4 bases, leaving 8 bases between them. The CDR3 spans 13 residues. CDR3 in amino acids: CASSETGSYGYTF. CDR3 DNA sequence: TGCGCCAGCAGTGAGACAGGGTCCTATGGCTACACCTTC.

The V call is TRBV5-6, the J call TRBJ1-5, with D maybe TRBD1 (6 bases). Germline V gene sequence: CDR1 SGHDT, CDR2 YYEEEE. The CDR3 runs 15 residues. V was clipped by 3 bases and J by 1 base, with 11 bases between them. CDR3 nucleotides: TGTGCCAGCAGCTCTGGACAGTACAGCAATCAGCCCCAGCATTTT. Protein: CASSSGQYSNQPQHF. The complete variable domain, with remaining parts taken from reference TRBV5-6 and TRBJ1-5, reads DAGVTQSPTHLIKTRGQQVTLRCSPKSGHDTVSWYQQALGQGPQFIFQYYEEEERQRGNFPDRFSGHQFPNYSSELNVNALLLGDSALYLCASSSGQYSNQPQHFGDGTRLSIL.

The V gene is TRBV9, the J gene TRBJ2-1, with a weak D call TRBD2 (7 bases). CDR3 length equals 16 residues. Trimming removed 4 bases from V and 5 bases from J, with 19 bases in between. Germline CDR1 is SGDLS and CDR2 is YYNGEE. The CDR3 protein is CASSPRSSGGDNEQFF. The CDR3 nucleotides are TGTGCCAGCAGCCCCAGAAGTTCGGGGGGCGACAATGAGCAGTTCTTC.

The V call is TRBV7-3, the J call TRBJ2-5; 12 nucleotides match TRBD1. This CDR3 has 15 residues. The J segment lost 7 bases and the V segment lost 2 bases, leaving 5 bases of the junction unmatched. From germline, CDR1 is SGHTA and CDR2 FQGTGA. CDR3 loop: CASSLGTGGAGTQYF. The CDR3 region has the DNA TGTGCCAGCAGCTTAGGGACAGGGGGCGCGGGGACCCAGTACTTC.